Sequencing of this TCR beta chain was carried out in a study of T cells in Graves' hyperthyroidism and ophthalmopathy (dated by TCRdb to about 2019). Concerning the study at large: Peripheral blood samples were taken at initial diagnosis, before any treatment was given. The paper describes TCR Vbeta CDR3 sequencing of fewer than 150 peripheral blood samples, made up of fewer than 50 ophthalmopathy patients, roughly 72 hyperthyroidism patients and 17 progressor patients. Thyroid tissue and blood T-cell repertoires from six Graves' hyperthyroidism patients were also compared in the study. For training and testing, the 100 or so patients in the discovery cohort were randomly divided in a 7:3 ratio. TCR V-J signatures able to tell the groups apart were searched for in a discovery cohort of 100 patients, of whom more than 40 had Graves' ophthalmopathy and some 60 had stable Graves' hyperthyroidism. Prospective prediction of ophthalmopathy was tested in an independent validation cohort of fewer than 20 hyperthyroidism patients and around 16 patients who later progressed to ophthalmopathy. After sampling, hyperthyroidism patients received methimazole starting at 30 mg daily, and ophthalmopathy patients received high-dose intravenous methylprednisolone. The study at large found these results: Ophthalmopathy was separated from stable hyperthyroidism by a 13 V-J signature model, with around 90% sensitivity and about 81% specificity obtained in cross-validation and 80%/75% obtained in testing. No statistical method was used to fix the sample size in advance, and group allocation was not hidden from the investigators. Most expanded thyroid clonotypes (frequency above 0.001) were also detected in blood, a finding suggesting that blood repertoires may reflect thyroid immune responses. In validation, the model predicted progression to ophthalmopathy a median of 6.5 months before onset, with roughly 71% sensitivity and 72.22% specificity.

There are many counts of this clonotype. What antigen it recognizes has not been identified. Within one base of it there is no much larger clone, and no base qualities were kept. The hyperthyroidism patients were between 18 and 65 years old and newly diagnosed, with a disease duration of less than 2 months. The study excluded patients with uncontrolled infections, other autoimmune diseases, pregnancy or lactation. Diagnoses were based on clinical symptoms, serum thyroxine and TRAb, thyroid ultrasound and orbital computed tomography. Blood from progressor patients was drawn when they were first diagnosed with hyperthyroidism, before any ophthalmopathy symptoms appeared. PBMCs were separated from about 10 ml of fresh peripheral blood using Ficoll-Paque density gradient centrifugation. Progressor patients were initially diagnosed with Graves' hyperthyroidism and developed ophthalmopathy during follow-up. Trizol reagent was used to extract total RNA, and RNA quality was then checked on an Agilent 2100 Bioanalyzer.

The TCR beta CDR3 regions were amplified from the RNA transcripts. For the first round of RT-PCR on the TCR CDR3, the HTBI primer set was used together with the Qiagen OneStep RT-PCR kit. The libraries were constructed in a second round of multiplex PCR and then size-selected and purified. Sequencing of the libraries was done on an Illumina HiSeq2000 using paired-end 100 bp reads. The source study handled its data this way. SOAPnuke was used to process the raw data, removing reads that contained adapters or uncalled bases, had a mean Phred below 15, or lacked an exact match to the constant primer or identifier. COPE v1.2.5 was used to merge the high-quality paired reads, and each unique nucleotide sequence was defined as a clonotype. MiTCR v1.1 was used to align clonotypes to the IMGT TRBV, TRBD and TRBJ reference segments. The analysis was restricted to V-J combinations with a frequency above 0.0001, which together covered just over 99% of the repertoires. A TCS score was defined as the ratio of F50 (clonal expansion) to E x V (chaos), with BLOSUM62-based TCRdist applied between CDR3 peptides within each V-J. Welch's t-statistics and random forest reduced around 510 V-J features to some 14, which were used in a naive Bayes classifier (R e1071). In-frame beta chains were kept once TCRdb had trimmed the public reads at Q25 with fastp and called clones with MiXCR. Rows are combined by CDR3 protein, so each entry shows the most common genes and DNA. The V and J calls shown here were made by TCRdb, not taken from the authors' results. This sample comprises about 290,000 distinct CDR3 sequences, around 15% of them detected only once. 30% of the sample is held by the ten biggest clonotypes.

Sequencing used blood. The receptor was isolated from a woman aged 50 to 60 with Graves' hyperthyroidism that later progressed to Graves' ophthalmopathy.

CDR3 protein: CASRNRVISSYEQYF. The bases read TGTGCCAGCAGGAACAGAGTCATTAGCTCCTACGAGCAGTACTTC. The V and J genes are TRBV27 and TRBJ2-7, with no reliable assignment of the D segment. In the germline V gene (reference sequence), CDR1 corresponds to MNHEY and CDR2 to SMNVEV. V is pared back by 6 bases and J by 0 bases, with 15 bases lying between the germline termini. The CDR3, from cysteine to phenylalanine, totals 15 residues. The CDR3 DNA has 45 bases and is translated from base 1.